A selection of T cell receptor beta chains follows, all from one sample in a study of spatial heterogeneity in lung cancer. TCRdb passed the 5' RACE reads through MiXCR, listing each CDR3 protein once. In the table there are 10,000 or so distinct CDR3 sequences, around 11% of which are singletons. The sample was lung tumor tissue, taken at surgery. These TCRs come from a female donor with early-stage non-small cell lung cancer. The CDR3 runs from the conserved cysteine through the conserved F or W. D genes are given only for firm matches. Not every row has a clone size; where given, it reads once, few, many or a size class.

D	size	V	J	DNA	CDR3
-	many	TRBV29-1	TRBJ2-2	TGCAGCGTGCAGACCGGGGCCAACACCGGGGAGCTGTTTTTT	CSVQTGANTGELFF
TRBD2	medium-sized	TRBV5-1	TRBJ2-1	TGCGCCAGCAGCCCGGGACTAGCGGGTTACAATGAGCAGTTCTTC	CASSPGLAGYNEQFF
-	many	TRBV7-2	TRBJ1-3	TGTGCCAGCAGCCCCAACAGGGTATCTGTGGGAAACACCATATATTTT	CASSPNRVSVGNTIYF
-	many	TRBV20-1	TRBJ1-2	TGCAGTTCTAGGGCCCGAGTGGGAGGTGGCTACACCTTC	CSSRARVGGGYTF
-	many	TRBV7-9	TRBJ2-5	TGTGCCAGCAGCCGCATTCCCGGGGGCGAGGAGACCCAGTACTTC	CASSRIPGGEETQYF
TRBD2	many	TRBV24-1	TRBJ2-1	TGTGCCACCAGTGACCAGGCGGGGGGCACCTACAATGAGCAGTTCTTC	CATSDQAGGTYNEQFF
-	-	TRBV7-9	TRBJ2-6	TGTACCAGCAGCGCCACAACAAGAACCTCTGGGGCCAACGTCCTGACTTTC	CTSSATTRTSGANVLTF
-	-	TRBV7-9	TRBJ1-1	TGTGCCAGCAGCCCGCCGGGGGCTCAGAACACTGAAGCTTTCTTT	CASSPPGAQNTEAFF
-	many	TRBV7-2	TRBJ1-6	TGTGCCAGCAGCTCCGCACAGGTTTTCTATAATTCACCCCTCCACTTT	CASSSAQVFYNSPLHF
-	many	TRBV20-1	TRBJ2-7	TGCAGTGCTAGAGCATCTAGCTACGAGCAGTACTTC	CSARASSYEQYF
TRBD2	many	TRBV7-2	TRBJ2-3	TGTGCCAGCAGCCCGTCCCGAGGGGCGGGGGTCACAGATACGCAGTATTTT	CASSPSRGAGVTDTQYF
-	medium-sized	TRBV9	TRBJ2-2	TGTGCCAGCAGCCCCCACCCGGCCAGCGGGGAGCTGTTTTTT	CASSPHPASGELFF
TRBD2	few	TRBV6-6	TRBJ2-1	TGTGCCAGCAGGAGCGGGGCCAATGAGCAGTTCTTC	CASRSGANEQFF
-	many	TRBV5-1	TRBJ2-2	TGCGCCAGCAGAAGAACCGGGTCAACATATAACACCGGGGAGCTGTTTTTT	CASRRTGSTYNTGELFF
TRBD1	many	TRBV7-8	TRBJ1-1	TGTGCCAGCAGCTCAAGGGACAGGGCCACTGAAGCTTTCTTT	CASSSRDRATEAFF
-	-	TRBV7-2	TRBJ1-2	TGTGCCAGCAGCTTTCGGCAAGGGAATAACTATGGCTACACCTTC	CASSFRQGNNYGYTF
TRBD1	many	TRBV7-2	TRBJ1-4	TGTGCCAGCAGCCAGGACAGGGCTAATGAAAAACTGTTTTTT	CASSQDRANEKLFF
-	few	TRBV7-3	TRBJ2-2	TGTGCCAGCAGCTCGTACACCCGATCGGACGGTCTGAGTGGGGAGCTGTTTTTT	CASSSYTRSDGLSGELFF
-	medium-sized	TRBV5-1	TRBJ2-1	TGCGCCAGCAATCCGGGACTTCGGACCGAGCAGTTCTTC	CASNPGLRTEQFF
-	-	TRBV2	TRBJ2-1	TGTGCCAGCAGTATTTACGGTGAGCAGTTCTTC	CASSIYGEQFF
-	medium-sized	TRBV6-2/TRBV6-3	TRBJ1-5	TGTGCCAGCAGTTACGGGGGTCAGCAGCCCCAGCATTTT	CASSYGGQQPQHF
TRBD2	-	TRBV12-3/TRBV12-4	TRBJ2-2	TGTGCCAGCGAACTAGCGGTAGACGTCGTGGTCGGGGAGCTGTTTTTT	CASELAVDVVVGELFF
TRBD2	medium-sized	TRBV5-1	TRBJ2-1	TGCGCCAGCAGCCCGGGGACTAGGTCCAATGAGCAGTTCTTC	CASSPGTRSNEQFF
TRBD2	many	TRBV3-1	TRBJ2-5	TGTGCCAGCAGCCAAGCGGGGCGAGCGGGGCTACGGGCATGGGAGACCCAGTACTTC	CASSQAGRAGLRAWETQYF
-	-	TRBV5-1	TRBJ1-3	TGCGCCAGCAGATTGGGGGACGTCTCTGGAAACACCATATATTTT	CASRLGDVSGNTIYF
-	many	TRBV27	TRBJ1-1	TGTGCCAGCAGTTTCAAAGGTAGCACTGAAGCTTTCTTT	CASSFKGSTEAFF
TRBD1	-	TRBV4-2	TRBJ2-7	TGTGCCAGCAGCCGCCTTCTGACAGGGGGCATCGAGCAGTACTTC	CASSRLLTGGIEQYF
-	medium-sized	TRBV20-1	TRBJ1-2	TGCAGTGCTAGAGGACAGGCGGGATGGGGCTACACCTTC	CSARGQAGWGYTF
-	-	TRBV9	TRBJ1-3	TGTGCCAGCAGCGCAAGCGTCGGGGGTTCTGGAAACACCATATATTTT	CASSASVGGSGNTIYF
TRBD1	medium-sized	TRBV12-3/TRBV12-4	TRBJ2-7	TGTGCCAGCAGCCCACAGGGGTTATACGAGCAGTACTTC	CASSPQGLYEQYF
-	many	TRBV12-3/TRBV12-4	TRBJ2-7	TGTGCCATCAGTCCCTCTAGGTACGAGCAGTACTTC	CAISPSRYEQYF
-	-	TRBV4-1	TRBJ1-2	TGCGCCAGCAGCCAAGAGAACACGAGGACAACCCCCCTCTATGGCTACACTTTC	CASSQENTRTTPLYGYTF
-	medium-sized	TRBV7-9	TRBJ2-5	TGTGCCAGCAGCTTAGGACCACAGAAGATCCAAGAGACCCAGTACTTC	CASSLGPQKIQETQYF
-	medium-sized	TRBV12-1	TRBJ2-2	TGTGCCAGCAGCTTTCGGACTAGGTTGAGCGGGGAGCTGTTTTTT	CASSFRTRLSGELFF
TRBD2	many	TRBV6-1	TRBJ2-1	TGTGCCAGCAGTGGTTTACTAGCGGTAATTTACAATGAGCAGTTCTTC	CASSGLLAVIYNEQFF
TRBD2	medium-sized	TRBV6-5	TRBJ2-7	TGTGCCAGCGGACTAGCGGGCCTCTCCTACGAGCAGTACTTC	CASGLAGLSYEQYF
TRBD1	-	TRBV7-7	TRBJ2-7	TGTGCTAGCAGCTTGGACAGGGGGGGCGAGCAGTACTTC	CASSLDRGGEQYF
-	many	TRBV29-1	TRBJ1-2	TGCAGCGTTGAAAACAGGGCCCTTTCTAACTATGGCTACACCTTC	CSVENRALSNYGYTF
TRBD1	many	TRBV5-1	TRBJ1-6	TGCGCCAGCAGCTTGGAACCACAGGGGGGTAATTCACCCCTCCACTTT	CASSLEPQGGNSPLHF
TRBD2	medium-sized	TRBV28	TRBJ2-3	TGTGCCAGCAGTTCGACTAGCGGGAGGATCACAGATACGCAGTATTTT	CASSSTSGRITDTQYF
-	medium-sized	TRBV10-3	TRBJ1-3	TGTGCCATCGGCGGGACGGCTGGAAACACCATATATTTT	CAIGGTAGNTIYF
-	many	TRBV7-9	TRBJ2-3	TGTGCCAGCAGCTTAGCGGGGGGCACCACAGATACGCAGTATTTT	CASSLAGGTTDTQYF
-	many	TRBV28	TRBJ1-1	TGTGCCAGCAGTTTATTAGGTGGGAACACTGAAGCTTTCTTT	CASSLLGGNTEAFF
TRBD1	medium-sized	TRBV18	TRBJ1-5	TGTGCCAGCTCACCGGGACAGGGCCCTCTCCAGCCCCAGCATTTT	CASSPGQGPLQPQHF
TRBD1	few	TRBV20-1	TRBJ1-4	TGCAGTGCTAGAGGTGGGACAGGGTATGGATCTAATGAAAAACTGTTTTTT	CSARGGTGYGSNEKLFF
-	many	TRBV19	TRBJ1-5	TGTGCCAGTAGCCGCGGGGTGGCGGAACAGCCCCAGCATTTT	CASSRGVAEQPQHF
TRBD1	medium-sized	TRBV6-2/TRBV6-3	TRBJ1-1	TGTGCCAGCAGCACTACAGGGGGCGCGGACACTGAAGCTTTCTTT	CASSTTGGADTEAFF